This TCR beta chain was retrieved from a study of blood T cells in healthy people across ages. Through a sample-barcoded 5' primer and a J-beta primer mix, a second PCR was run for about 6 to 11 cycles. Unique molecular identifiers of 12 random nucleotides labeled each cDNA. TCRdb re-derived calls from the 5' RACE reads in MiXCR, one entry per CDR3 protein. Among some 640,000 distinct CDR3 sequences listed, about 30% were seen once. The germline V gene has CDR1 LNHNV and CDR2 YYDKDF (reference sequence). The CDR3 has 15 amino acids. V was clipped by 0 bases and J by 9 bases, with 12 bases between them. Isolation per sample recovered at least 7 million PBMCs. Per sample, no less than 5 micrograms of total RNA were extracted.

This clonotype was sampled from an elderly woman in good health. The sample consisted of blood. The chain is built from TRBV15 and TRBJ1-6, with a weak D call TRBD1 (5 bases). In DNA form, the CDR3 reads TGTGCCACCAGCAGAGATACGAGGGGATTTTCACCCCTCCACTTT. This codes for CATSRDTRGFSPLHF.